The next 26 T cell receptor beta chains were all read from a single sample in a study of T cell responses to AZD1222 COVID-19 vaccine. Some clones are missing from TCRdb's copy, which holds only in-frame ones; the method was immunoSEQ multiplex PCR. The repertoire holds 120,000 to 150,000 clones, with roughly 90% as singletons. The sequencing here drew on peripheral blood, taken on day 0 of AZD1222 vaccination. Source of these receptors: an adult in good health.

Only one count was recorded for this clone. This sequence joins TRBV5-1 and TRBJ1-4; 7 bases agree with TRBD1. The germline CDR1 and CDR2 sequences are SGHRS and YFSETQ. V shed 0 bases, J shed 4 bases, and the junction held 6 bases outside the gene matches. There are 16 residues in the CDR3. The CDR3 nucleotides are TGCGCCAGCAGCTTGGGACCGGGACAGCGTAATGAAAAACTGTTTTTT. This gives the protein CASSLGPGQRNEKLFF. Together with reference TRBV5-1 and TRBJ1-4, the CDR3 gives the full variable domain: KAGVTQTPRYLIKTRGQQVTLSCSPISGHRSVSWYQQTPGQGLQFLFEYFSETQRNKGNFPGRFSGRQFSNSRSEMNVSTLELGDSALYLCASSLGPGQRNEKLFFGSGTQLSVL.

The chain has TRBV2 and TRBJ1-2; TRBD1 matches at 7 bases. CDR3 length: 14 residues. From germline, CDR1 is SNHLY and CDR2 FYNNEI. V gave up 6 bases and J gave up 0 bases; unmatched junction bases: 4. The CDR3 DNA reads TGTGCCAGCAGGGACAGGCGAGCTAACTATGGCTACACCTTC. Its protein product is CASRDRRANYGYTF.

CDR3 region: CASSSSVNSNQPQHF. Written as DNA, the CDR3 is TGTGCCAGCAGTTCGTCCGTGAATAGCAATCAGCCCCAGCATTTT. V and J are TRBV27 and TRBJ1-5; no firm D call. Looked up from germline, CDR1 is MNHEY and CDR2 is SMNVEV (reference sequence). The CDR3 sequence is 15 residues long. Trimming took 4 bases from V and 0 from J, leaving 10 bases between them.

The chain uses TRBV6-2 or TRBV6-3 and TRBJ2-1; D may be TRBD1 or TRBD2 (5 bases each). This CDR3 is 16 amino acids long. CDR1 and CDR2 (germline): MNHEY, SVGEGT. Trimming stripped 4 bases from V and 8 bases from J, with 21 bases between. The CDR3 here is CASSSTSWGHFDEQFF. CDR3 sequence (DNA): TGTGCCAGCAGTTCAACTAGTTGGGGCCACTTCGATGAGCAGTTCTTC.

This clone was seen more than once but under ten times. The V and J genes are TRBV30 and TRBJ1-1, with TRBD1 matching 7 bases. Germline V lookup: CDR1 GTSNPN, CDR2 SVGIG (reference sequence). The V segment lost 4 bases and the J segment 10 bases; nucleotides outside the gene matches: 15. The CDR3 runs to 14 residues. For the CDR3, the DNA is TGTGCCTGGACCAACCGGGACAGCCGCTTAGGAGCTTTCTTT. Protein sequence: CAWTNRDSRLGAFF. The variable domain in full, completed from reference TRBV30 and TRBJ1-1, reads SQTIHQWPATLVQPVGSPLSLECTVEGTSNPNLYWYRQAAGRGLQLLFYSVGIGQISSEVPQNLSASRPQDRQFILSSKKLLLSDSGFYLCAWTNRDSRLGAFFGQGTRLTVV.

J is TRBJ2-3 and V is TRBV5-3, with 7 bases aligning to TRBD2. TRBV5-3 is an ORF, with its function uncertain. The CDR3 has 19 amino acids. Trimming at V came to 2 bases and at J to 2 bases, leaving 17 bases not matched to a gene. The CDR3 nucleotides read TGTGCCAGAAGCTTTCTCCGCGATACGGGACTACCTCACACAGATACGCAGTATTTT. It yields the protein CARSFLRDTGLPHTDTQYF.

The chain combines TRBV7-2 with TRBJ2-5, with D perhaps matching TRBD2 (6 bases). Between the trimmed V and J ends, which lost 5 bases and 2 bases, there was a span of 15 bases. Germline CDR1 reads SGHTA; CDR2 reads FQGNSA. This CDR3 contains 15 residues. The CDR3: CASSDPVAEQETQYF. The CDR3 nucleotides read TGTGCCAGCAGCGACCCGGTAGCGGAGCAAGAGACCCAGTACTTC.

The V gene is TRBV18, the J gene TRBJ2-3; 11 nucleotides agree with TRBD2. J gave up 0 bases and V 3 bases, and 11 bases lay outside the gene matches. CDR1 KGHSH and CDR2 LQKENI come from the germline V gene. This CDR3 has 19 amino acids. CDR3 sequence reads: CASSPPGTSGPLSTDTQYF. The DNA of the CDR3 is TGTGCCAGCTCACCCCCCGGGACTAGCGGACCTCTTAGCACAGATACGCAGTATTTT.

The J gene is TRBJ2-2, the V gene TRBV7-3; D may match TRBD1 or TRBD2 (5 bases each). CDR1 SGHTA and CDR2 FQGTGA come from the germline V gene. Trimming cost V 5 bases and J 0 bases, with 13 bases left between them. The CDR3 runs 16 residues. CDR3 amino acids: CASSRGRTPNTGELFF. The DNA of the CDR3 is TGTGCCAGCAGCCGGGGACGGACACCGAACACCGGGGAGCTGTTTTTT.

The rearrangement joins TRBV7-2 to TRBJ2-3; 8 positions agree with TRBD2. CDR1 SGHTA and CDR2 FQGNSA come from the germline V gene. The CDR3 consists of 17 residues. V lost 0 bases to trimming and J lost 4 bases; unmatched junction nucleotides: 9. In DNA, the CDR3 is TGTGCCAGCAGCTTAGCGCTCGTCGGGGGGGCCTCAGATACGCAGTATTTT. Amino acids: CASSLALVGGASDTQYF.

The chain uses TRBV14 and TRBJ2-5; D possibly corresponds to TRBD2 (6 bases). This CDR3 spans 13 amino acids. V gave up 0 bases and J gave up 12 bases, with 14 bases separating them. Germline V gene data show CDR1 as SGHDN and CDR2 as FVKESK. As DNA, the CDR3 is TGTGCCAGCAGCCAAGATCTTGGAGGGGTGGAGTACTTC. This sequence encodes CASSQDLGGVEYF.

The chain recombines TRBV4-2 with TRBJ2-3, with 8 bases aligning to TRBD2. The V segment lost 1 base and the J segment 4 bases; nucleotides outside the gene matches: 4. From germline, CDR1 is LGHNA and CDR2 YNFKEQ. This CDR3 has 15 amino acids. CDR3 residues: CASSQVGGDADTQYF. For the CDR3, the DNA is TGTGCCAGCAGCCAAGTCGGGGGGGATGCAGATACGCAGTATTTT.

CDR3 DNA: TGTGCCAGCAGCCTCCTCAGGGCGAATGAGCAGTTCTTC. Amino acid sequence: CASSLLRANEQFF. The V and J genes are TRBV7-2 and TRBJ2-1; D is possibly TRBD1 (5 bases). The CDR3 has 13 residues. The germline V and J ends were trimmed by 5 bases and 7 bases, with 12 bases remaining between them. CDR1 is SGHTA, CDR2 FQGNSA, per germline. Full variable domain (remainder filled in from reference TRBV7-2 and TRBJ2-1): GAGVSQSPSNKVTEKGKDVELRCDPISGHTALYWYRQSLGQGLEFLIYFQGNSAPDKSGLPSDRFSAERTGGSVSTLTIQRTQQEDSAVYLCASSLLRANEQFFGPGTRLTVL.

V and J are TRBV19 and TRBJ1-5; D is unresolved. The CDR3 sequence is 17 residues long. Germline lookup yields CDR1 LNHDA and CDR2 SQIVND (reference sequence). The V end lost 6 bases, the J end lost 5 bases, and 23 bases lay between the germline ends. The CDR3 here is CASRIGPPRRPHQPQHF. The DNA of the CDR3 is TGTGCCAGTAGGATCGGTCCCCCTCGGAGACCCCATCAGCCCCAGCATTTT.

The chain employs TRBV11-2 and TRBJ1-1; 7 nucleotides agree with TRBD1. In germline, CDR1 is SGHAT, CDR2 FQNNGV. With V trimmed by 4 bases and J by 1 base, 12 bases remained unmatched. This CDR3 comprises 17 residues. CDR3 protein: CASSSLSLGQRNTEAFF. In nucleotides, the CDR3 is TGTGCCAGCAGCTCATTATCTCTGGGACAGAGGAACACTGAAGCTTTCTTT.

The genes are TRBV2 and TRBJ2-6; 11 bases line up with TRBD1. From germline, CDR1 is SNHLY and CDR2 FYNNEI. V gave up 8 bases and J gave up 3 bases; unmatched junction bases: 9. The CDR3 loop spans 17 amino acids. The CDR3 region is CASSGTGGRYGANVLTF. CDR3 coding DNA: TGTGCCAGCTCGGGGACAGGGGGGCGGTATGGGGCCAACGTCCTGACTTTC.

This clone has only a few counts. The rearrangement links TRBV7-2 to TRBJ1-1; no reliable D call. In germline, CDR1 is SGHTA, CDR2 FQGNSA. V lost 1 base and J lost 1, with 10 bases in between. The CDR3 spans 15 residues. CDR3 DNA sequence: TGTGCCAGCAGCTTAGGAAGCACGGGGAACACTGAAGCTTTCTTT. Protein sequence: CASSLGSTGNTEAFF.

As regards this clone: Additional DNA sequences in this sample encode the identical CDR3. The gene calls are TRBV6-5 and TRBJ1-2, with 9 bases identical to TRBD1. V lost 6 bases to trimming and J lost 7 bases; unmatched junction nucleotides: 6. CDR3 size: 13 residues. From germline, CDR1 is MNHEY and CDR2 SVGAGI. The CDR3 sequence is CASSRGQGGGYTF. CDR3 DNA sequence: TGTGCCAGCAGCAGGGGACAGGGAGGTGGCTACACCTTC.

This rearrangement joins TRBV6-5 to TRBJ2-1; 7 positions match TRBD2. The CDR3 spans 16 residues. The V and J ends lost 4 bases and 5 bases, in that order; junction bases with no gene match: 11. Germline lookup yields CDR1 MNHEY and CDR2 SVGAGI. CDR3 region: CASSSHSGRTDNEQFF. The CDR3 DNA follows: TGTGCCAGCAGTTCCCATAGCGGGCGTACCGACAATGAGCAGTTCTTC.

J is TRBJ2-1 and V is TRBV7-2; D perhaps matches TRBD2 (5 bases). The V end lost 4 bases, the J end lost 12 bases, and 22 bases lay between the germline ends. The germline gives CDR1 SGHTA, CDR2 FQGNSA. This CDR3 spans 15 amino acids. The CDR3, as DNA: TGTGCCAGCAGCTCCGATGGACTCATCAATGATGGGCAGTTCTTC. Translation gives CASSSDGLINDGQFF. Full variable domain (rest looked up from reference TRBV7-2 and TRBJ2-1): GAGVSQSPSNKVTEKGKDVELRCDPISGHTALYWYRQSLGQGLEFLIYFQGNSAPDKSGLPSDRFSAERTGGSVSTLTIQRTQQEDSAVYLCASSSDGLINDGQFFGPGTRLTVL.

This chain connects TRBV6-5 to TRBJ2-1; the match to TRBD1 covers 9 bases. The CDR3 spans 14 residues. Germline CDR1 is MNHEY and CDR2 is SVGAGI. V shed 1 base, J shed 6 bases, and the junction held 1 base outside the gene matches. The CDR3 DNA is TGTGCCAGCAGTTACTTGGGACAGGGCAATGAGCAGTTCTTC. Its protein product is CASSYLGQGNEQFF.

This chain joins TRBV9 and TRBJ2-1; 8 positions agree with TRBD2. CDR1 is SGDLS and CDR2 is YYNGEE in the germline V gene. The CDR3 is made up of 15 amino acids. The J segment lost 8 bases and the V segment lost 4 bases, leaving 11 bases of the junction unmatched. CDR3 nucleotide sequence: TGTGCCAGCAGCACAGCTAGCGGGTCTATCCATGAGCAGTTCTTC. It specifies CASSTASGSIHEQFF.

This chain uses TRBV18 with TRBJ1-2; TRBD1 might be the D (6 bases). Germline values: CDR1 KGHSH, CDR2 LQKENI. Trimming stripped 4 bases from V and 7 bases from J, with 25 bases between. The CDR3 loop spans 17 amino acids. This chain's CDR3 is CASSLVDSNTGLGGYTF. CDR3 sequence (DNA): TGTGCCAGCTCACTGGTGGACTCGAATACAGGGTTAGGTGGCTACACCTTC.

The V gene is TRBV5-5, the J gene TRBJ1-6, with D maybe TRBD1 (5 bases). Germline V gene lookup returns CDR1 SGHKS and CDR2 YYEKEE (reference sequence). This CDR3 contains 12 residues. Trimming removed 0 bases from V and 15 bases from J, with 10 bases in between. The CDR3 sequence: CASSLAGPDLHF. CDR3 nucleotides: TGTGCCAGCAGCTTGGCAGGGCCCGACCTCCACTTT.

This chain links TRBV19 with TRBJ2-3; D may match TRBD1 or TRBD2 (6 bases each). Germline CDR1 is LNHDA and CDR2 is SQIVND (reference sequence). Trimming took 7 bases from V and 4 from J, leaving 18 bases between them. The CDR3 is 15 residues long. The CDR3 nucleotides are TGTGCCAGTATGGATACAGGGAGGAGAGCAGATACGCAGTATTTT. Protein sequence: CASMDTGRRADTQYF.

The table lists this clone with a few counts. The rearrangement joins TRBV24-1 to TRBJ2-2, with 9 bases fitting TRBD1. J was trimmed by 5 bases and V by 9 bases; bases with no gene match: 15. CDR1 is KGHDR, CDR2 SFDVKD, per germline. This CDR3 is built from 17 residues. Here the CDR3 reads CATLSPGTGPATGELFF. CDR3 DNA sequence: TGTGCCACCCTTAGTCCCGGGACAGGGCCGGCAACCGGGGAGCTGTTTTTT.